This T cell receptor (beta chain) stems from a study of CXCR3-negative and CXCR3-positive naive CD8 T cells. Study-wide findings and caveats: Whereas both naive subsets had comparably high diversity, memory CD8+ cells had much lower diversity. When CXCR3-positive naive cells were set against CXCR3-negative naive cells, the former had more hydrophobic TRB CDR3s. In naive cells, CXCR3-negative and CXCR3-positive subsets had similar TRBV-TRBJ usage; memory cells differed.

As regards this clonotype: Its antigen is still unknown.

Sorting yielded triplicates of around 300,000 cells for each CD8+ T cell subset. TRB cDNA libraries were made by UMI-labeled 5' RACE. Using the 5' RACE reads, TCRdb records one entry per CDR3 protein without DNA. This sample's table has 70,000 to 95,000 distinct CDR3 sequences. Germline CDR1 reads SQVTM; CDR2 reads ANQGSEA. The CDR3 extends over 14 amino acids. The receptor was derived from a human donor in good health. Some clones in this sample may be carry-over from other donors' samples. The chain combines TRBV29-1 with TRBJ1-2. Sequencing used naive CXCR3- CD8+ T cells from blood. Subset here: CD45RO-CCR7+CD27+CD95- naive CD8+ T cells lacking CXCR3 (TNR3-). Here the CDR3 reads CSVEGQGANYGYTF.